These 22 T cell receptor beta chains share one sample of origin, sequenced in a study of T-cell memory formation after mild COVID-19. TCRdb called the 5' RACE reads again in MiXCR, with one record for every CDR3 protein. This table has roughly 600,000 distinct CDR3 sequences, approximately 18% appearing once. Source material: PBMCs or a T cell subset sorted from them (not recorded which). The receptor set was obtained from an adult woman who had mild COVID-19 (a few samples of this study predate the infection). Cell type and time point are not known.

The chain uses TRBV24-1 and TRBJ1-5; D is perhaps TRBD1 (5 bases). The CDR3 extends over 15 amino acids. Germline V gene data show CDR1 as KGHDR and CDR2 as SFDVKD. V lost 5 bases and J 2 bases, leaving 12 bases between the germline ends. DNA of the CDR3: TGTGCCACCAGTGGTGACCCACAGGGCAATCAGCCCCAGCATTTT. Amino acid sequence: CATSGDPQGNQPQHF.

This sequence joins TRBV7-3 and TRBJ2-2; 9 bases are a match to TRBD1. This CDR3 region has 16 residues. Germline-derived CDR1 and CDR2 are SGHTA and FQGTGA. The J segment lost 3 bases and the V segment lost 4 bases, leaving 6 bases of the junction unmatched. CDR3 nucleotides: TGTGCCAGCAGCTCACGGACAGGGGCTGACACCGGGGAGCTGTTTTTT. Translating it yields CASSSRTGADTGELFF. Full variable domain (missing parts from reference TRBV7-3 and TRBJ2-2): GAGVSQTPSNKVTEKGKYVELRCDPISGHTALYWYRQSLGQGPEFLIYFQGTGAADDSGLPNDRFFAVRPEGSVSTLKIQRTERGDSAVYLCASSSRTGADTGELFFGEGSRLTVL.

The chain combines TRBV6-2 or TRBV6-3 with TRBJ1-1, with a tentative D call TRBD1 (5 bases). The V gene's germline CDR1 is MNHEY and CDR2 SVGEGT. The CDR3 loop spans 11 amino acids. V shed 8 bases and J shed 10 bases, with 14 bases lying between them. This CDR3 reads CASRNGGVAFF. Here the CDR3 DNA reads TGTGCCAGCCGAAATGGGGGTGTAGCTTTCTTT.

The V gene is TRBV18, the J gene TRBJ1-5, with D possibly matching TRBD1 (5 bases). Between the trimmed V and J ends, which lost 2 bases and 10 bases, there was a span of 18 bases. The germline CDR1 and CDR2 sequences are KGHSH and LQKENI. The CDR3 length is 15 residues. The CDR3 DNA reads as TGTGCCAGCTCACCAAGCTCGGGTGGGACGGATCCCCAGCATTTT. Encoded protein: CASSPSSGGTDPQHF.

The chain carries TRBV6-1 and TRBJ1-1, with 7 nucleotides matching TRBD1. Looked up from germline, CDR1 is MNHNS and CDR2 is SASEGT. Trimming cost V 4 bases and J 4 bases; bases outside gene matches: 12. This CDR3 spans 16 amino acids. The CDR3 DNA sequence: TGTGCCAGCAGTGTTAACAAAGACCGGACAGGCACTGAAGCTTTCTTT. This codes for CASSVNKDRTGTEAFF.

This rearrangement joins TRBV5-4 to TRBJ2-3; TRBD2 might be the D (5 bases). V was clipped by 4 bases and J by 2 bases, with 14 bases between them. The germline gives CDR1 SGHNT, CDR2 YYREEE (reference sequence). CDR3 length: 15 residues. CDR3 amino acids: CASSLDSPDTDTQYF. As DNA, the CDR3 is TGTGCCAGCAGCCTGGACTCTCCGGACACAGATACGCAGTATTTT.

The chain uses TRBV30 and TRBJ2-7; 7 nucleotides line up with TRBD1. V dropped 2 bases and J dropped 3; count of bases not matched to a gene: 7. This CDR3 comprises 14 residues. Germline V lookup: CDR1 GTSNPN, CDR2 SVGIG (reference sequence). CDR3 in amino acids: CAWSRQGTGYEQYF. CDR3 nucleotide sequence: TGTGCCTGGAGTCGACAGGGAACGGGCTACGAGCAGTACTTC.

The chain is built from TRBV21-1 and TRBJ2-5. TRBV21-1 is a recognized pseudogene. This CDR3 is 14 amino acids long. Written as DNA, the CDR3 is TGTGCCAGCAGACACAGGCTTATCCAAGAGACCCAGTACTTC. Its translation: CASRHRLIQETQYF.

Many counts were recorded for this clonotype. V gene TRBV7-2 combines with J gene TRBJ1-2, with 10 positions matching TRBD1. This CDR3 is built from 15 residues. Germline assignment: CDR1 SGHTA and CDR2 FQGNSA. The V and J ends lost 4 bases and 8 bases, in that order; junction bases with no gene match: 10. The CDR3 loop reads CASSSWDRGVGGYTF. The CDR3 DNA sequence: TGTGCCAGCAGCTCTTGGGACAGGGGAGTGGGCGGCTACACCTTC.

This clonotype was observed a few times. The chain is built from TRBV24-1 and TRBJ2-2; no clear D gene. The germline V gene encodes CDR1 KGHDR and CDR2 SFDVKD. This CDR3 contains 18 residues. The V end was cut by 3 bases, the J end by 0 bases, with 16 bases between. CDR3 residues: CATSDNDQVYANTGELFF. The CDR3 DNA follows: TGTGCCACCAGTGATAACGACCAGGTTTACGCGAACACCGGGGAGCTGTTTTTT.

This clonotype was detected only a few times. The chain is built from TRBV5-6 and TRBJ2-7; 10 nucleotides line up with TRBD2. CDR3 size: 18 residues. Germline V gene data show CDR1 as SGHDT and CDR2 as YYEEEE. Trimming at V came to 0 bases and at J to 2 bases, leaving 11 bases not matched to a gene. The CDR3 region is CASSLAGLAGAITYEQYF. The DNA of the CDR3 is TGTGCCAGCAGCTTGGCCGGTCTAGCGGGGGCCATCACCTACGAGCAGTACTTC. Variable domain in full (rest from reference TRBV5-6 and TRBJ2-7): DAGVTQSPTHLIKTRGQQVTLRCSPKSGHDTVSWYQQALGQGPQFIFQYYEEEERQRGNFPDRFSGHQFPNYSSELNVNALLLGDSALYLCASSLAGLAGAITYEQYFGPGTRLTVT.

Ten or more counts support this clonotype. The chain links TRBV12-3 or TRBV12-4 to TRBJ2-5; D unresolved. CDR3 size: 13 residues. Trimming took off 6 bases at V and 5 bases at J, with 13 bases between the two ends. The CDR3 protein is CASSSTGSETQYF. The CDR3 nucleotides are TGTGCCAGCAGCTCGACTGGTTCGGAGACCCAGTACTTC.

Only a few counts were recorded for this clonotype. V and J are TRBV4-1 and TRBJ1-1; D unresolved. The CDR3 is 15 residues long. V was trimmed by 0 bases and J by 4 bases, leaving 12 bases between them. CDR1 and CDR2 (germline): MGHRA, YSYEKL. CDR3: CASSQEGNSGTEAFF. For the CDR3, the DNA is TGCGCCAGCAGCCAAGAGGGGAACTCGGGCACTGAAGCTTTCTTT.

This chain uses TRBV7-2 with TRBJ2-5; unclear D gene. With 2 bases removed from V and 3 bases from J, the gap between germline ends came to 7 bases. CDR3 size: 13 residues. Germline loops: CDR1 SGHTA, CDR2 FQGNSA. CDR3 residues: CASSLIREETQYF. The DNA of the CDR3 is TGTGCCAGCAGCTTAATCAGAGAAGAGACCCAGTACTTC.

Many counts were recorded for this clonotype. The chain is built from TRBV15 and TRBJ2-2; 7 bases fit TRBD1. The CDR3 sequence is 16 residues long. CDR1 and CDR2 from the germline V gene are LNHNV and YYDKDF (reference sequence). V shed 0 bases, J shed 5 bases, and the junction held 6 bases outside the gene matches. As DNA, the CDR3 is TGTGCCACCAGCAGAGATATGAGGGGGCTGACCGGGGAGCTGTTTTTT. Its translation is CATSRDMRGLTGELFF.

This clonotype occurred many times. The chain has TRBV4-1 and TRBJ2-7; 8 bases fit TRBD1. The V and J ends lost 4 bases and 2 bases, in that order; junction bases with no gene match: 10. CDR1 MGHRA and CDR2 YSYEKL come from the germline V gene. The CDR3 spans 16 residues. CDR3 residues: CASSRKQGGSPYEQYF. CDR3 DNA: TGCGCCAGCAGCCGGAAACAGGGGGGATCCCCCTACGAGCAGTACTTC.

V is TRBV5-1 and J is TRBJ2-7; 12 bases are a match to TRBD1. Germline loops: CDR1 SGHRS, CDR2 YFSETQ. The CDR3 is made up of 16 amino acids. Losses at the gene ends were 0 bases for V and 6 bases for J; bases not matched to a gene: 7. The CDR3 nucleotides read TGCGCCAGCAGCTTGGCCCAGGGACAGGGGGCTGGCGAGCAGTACTTC. Its translation: CASSLAQGQGAGEQYF.

The chain recombines TRBV7-2 with TRBJ2-3, with 9 bases that match TRBD1. CDR3 size: 16 residues. V was clipped by 5 bases and J by 5 bases; unmatched bases: 11. Germline V gene sequence: CDR1 SGHTA, CDR2 FQGNSA. CDR3 amino acids: CASSNRTGVRLDTQYF. The DNA of the CDR3 is TGTGCCAGCAGCAACCGGACAGGGGTGAGGTTAGATACGCAGTATTTT.

In this sample, this clonotype turned up a few times. The CDR3 bases are TGCGCCAGCAGCTTGGCGCCAGCAGATACGCAGTATTTT. Its protein is CASSLAPADTQYF. The genes are TRBV5-1 and TRBJ2-3; D gene unclear. The CDR3 covers 13 residues. Germline V gene data show CDR1 as SGHRS and CDR2 as YFSETQ. Deletions cut 0 bases from V and 4 bases from J, with 6 bases between.

This clonotype showed up just once. The chain joins TRBV4-3 to TRBJ2-3; possibly TRBD1 for D (6 bases). Trimming stripped 6 bases from V and 0 bases from J, with 13 bases between. Germline V gives CDR1 LGHNA, CDR2 YSLEER. This CDR3 is built from 15 residues. CDR3 amino acids: CASRNRAWSTDTQYF. CDR3 DNA: TGCGCCAGCAGAAACAGGGCTTGGAGCACAGATACGCAGTATTTT.

This clonotype was counted between two and nine times. This chain uses TRBV27 with TRBJ1-3, with unresolved D. CDR1 is MNHEY and CDR2 is SMNVEV in the germline V gene (reference sequence). Trimming left V 0 bases short and J 3 bases short, with 12 bases between. The CDR3 covers 16 residues. The CDR3 coding sequence is TGTGCCAGCAGTTTATCGATTGCTGGGCTTGGAAACACCATATATTTT. It specifies CASSLSIAGLGNTIYF.

The chain recombines TRBV5-1 with TRBJ2-3; 10 bases line up with TRBD1. Trimming took 5 bases from V and 6 from J; bases not matched to a gene: 6. The length of the CDR3 is 14 residues. Germline-derived CDR1 and CDR2 are SGHRS and YFSETQ. In nucleotides, the CDR3 is TGCGCCAGCAGTTCCGACAGGGGGCTGGATACGCAGTATTTT. This translates into CASSSDRGLDTQYF.